This T cell receptor (beta chain) is drawn from a study of T cell repertoires in cytomegalovirus infection. Study-wide results and limits: Summed frequency of shared TCR beta families picked out CMV carriers who also had the relevant HLA.

TCRdb itself ran the reads through MiXCR, one entry per CDR3 protein. The table has around 260,000 distinct CDR3 sequences, approximately 10% seen once; the top ten hold roughly 16%. This clonotype was seen repeatedly, ten times or more. What it recognizes is unknown. Germline trimming cut 5 bases from V and 8 bases from J; bases unmatched to any gene: 11. The CDR3 covers 16 residues. Per germline, CDR1 MNHEY and CDR2 SMNVEV (reference sequence). Sample: PBMCs. V gene TRBV27 combines with J gene TRBJ2-1; 11 bases map to TRBD2. The source is a human donor in good health (CMV status not recorded). Some clones in this sample may be carry-over from other donors' samples. In DNA, the CDR3 is TGTGCCAGCAGTACTCGGGGTAGCGGGAGGGAGTATGAGCAGTTCTTC. It yields the protein CASSTRGSGREYEQFF.